The clone carrying this T cell receptor beta chain was observed a few times. This sample stems from a study of blood T cell repertoires in COVID-19. In the study overall: Samples came from the United States, Italy and Spain, spanning acute and convalescent COVID-19.

Germline CDR1 and CDR2: MGHRA and YSYEKL. The CDR3 totals 15 residues. V shed 0 bases, J shed 4 bases, and the junction held 4 bases outside the gene matches. In the authors' methods: Reference gene primer amplification in the assay estimated nucleated cell counts. Sequencing used immunoSEQ multiplex PCR; TCRdb keeps in-frame clones, though not all of them. The V and J calls and the clone size are those of that table, but D and trimming were determined from the DNA. The sample includes about 160,000 clones, around 93% seen only once; the top ten take over 3.5%. The sequencing sample was made of peripheral blood. The receptor was derived from a woman in her fifties or sixties with acute or convalescent COVID-19. V usage is TRBV4-1 and J usage is TRBJ1-2; 8 positions agree with TRBD1. The CDR3 spells CASSQDRDRIYGYTF. DNA of the CDR3: TGCGCCAGCAGCCAAGATCGGGACAGGATCTATGGCTACACCTTC.